Shown below are 11 T cell receptor beta chains from a single sample sequenced in a study of T cells in Graves' hyperthyroidism and ophthalmopathy. It was RNA transcripts that yielded the amplified TCR beta CDR3 regions. The TCR CDR3 was amplified in a first-round RT-PCR using the HTBI primer set. A single record per CDR3 protein comes from TCRdb applying MiXCR to the multiplex PCR reads. The profile shows more than 500,000 distinct CDR3 sequences, just over 45% of them singletons. Material: peripheral blood or thyroid tissue (not recorded which). The receptors originated from an adult woman with Graves' disease, either hyperthyroidism or ophthalmopathy (not recorded which).

V and J are TRBV9 and TRBJ2-1; D gene ambiguous. The CDR3 totals 12 residues. Germline V gene data show CDR1 as SGDLS and CDR2 as YYNGEE. V was shortened by 3 bases and J by 8 bases, with 9 bases between the two germline ends. CDR3 region: CASSAPHHEQFF. DNA for the CDR3: TGTGCCAGCAGCGCCCCTCACCATGAGCAGTTCTTC.

This clonotype was found a few times. V is TRBV28 and J is TRBJ2-5; the match to TRBD2 covers 8 bases. With V trimmed by 2 bases and J by 0 bases, 8 bases remained unmatched. The CDR3 consists of 17 residues. Germline CDR1 reads MDHEN; CDR2 reads SYDVKM. The CDR3 region has the DNA TGTGCCAGCAGTTTACCCGGGGGGGGATGGTACCAAGAGACCCAGTACTTC. Residues: CASSLPGGGWYQETQYF.

This chain uses TRBV10-3 with TRBJ1-2, with 10 bases lining up with TRBD1. The length of the CDR3 is 15 residues. V lost 4 bases, J lost 7 bases, and 9 bases stayed unmatched. CDR1 is ENHRY and CDR2 is SYGVKD in the germline V gene. CDR3 nucleotide sequence: TGTGCCATCAGTGGCTCCGGGACAGGGGAAAGTGGCTACACCTTC. Its translation: CAISGSGTGESGYTF.

On this clonotype: A clone one base away is much larger, so this may be a read error. The V and J genes are TRBV11-2 and TRBJ2-2; D possibly matches TRBD1 or TRBD2 (5 bases each). Germline CDR1 is SGHAT and CDR2 is FQNNGV. The ends were cut back, 7 bases at V and 6 bases at J, with 27 bases in the middle. This CDR3 is 18 amino acids long. The CDR3 DNA sequence: TGTGCCAGCACAACATTAGGAGGCGGCCAGGGCCAGGCCGGGGAGCTGTTTTTT. Residues: CASTTLGGGQGQAGELFF.

The chain is built from TRBV5-1 and TRBJ1-3, with 7 positions matching TRBD1. Trimming at V came to 5 bases and at J to 6 bases, leaving 8 bases not matched to a gene. This CDR3 comprises 14 residues. Germline assignment: CDR1 SGHRS and CDR2 YFSETQ. The CDR3 here is CASSPYRGVNTIYF. The CDR3 nucleotides are TGCGCCAGCAGTCCCTACAGGGGAGTAAACACCATATATTTT.

This clonotype has a count of ten or more. This rearrangement joins TRBV3-1 to TRBJ1-3; D is unclear. Germline lookup yields CDR1 LGHDT and CDR2 YNNKEL (reference sequence). The ends were cut back, 2 bases at V and 4 bases at J, with 12 bases in the middle. The CDR3 extends over 15 amino acids. The CDR3 DNA reads as TGTGCCAGCAGCCAATTTCACGGAAGGGGAAACACCATATATTTT. Protein sequence: CASSQFHGRGNTIYF.

This clonotype was seen repeatedly, ten times or more. This chain links TRBV5-1 with TRBJ2-5; D gene uncertain. From germline, CDR1 is SGHRS and CDR2 YFSETQ. This CDR3 has 13 amino acids. With 1 base removed from V and 0 bases from J, the gap between germline ends came to 4 bases. The CDR3: CASSLTYQETQYF. DNA for the CDR3: TGCGCCAGCAGCTTGACCTACCAAGAGACCCAGTACTTC.

In its sample, this clonotype was seen many times. The chain has TRBV5-1 and TRBJ1-1; D perhaps matches TRBD1 (6 bases). CDR3 size: 17 residues. V was shortened by 2 bases and J by 0 bases, with 17 bases between the two germline ends. The germline gives CDR1 SGHRS, CDR2 YFSETQ. CDR3 coding DNA: TGCGCCAGCAGCTTAGTGGGACACGTGCCCATGAACACTGAAGCTTTCTTT. Residues: CASSLVGHVPMNTEAFF. The full variable domain, with the rest looked up from reference TRBV5-1 and TRBJ1-1, is KAGVTQTPRYLIKTRGQQVTLSCSPISGHRSVSWYQQTPGQGLQFLFEYFSETQRNKGNFPGRFSGRQFSNSRSEMNVSTLELGDSALYLCASSLVGHVPMNTEAFFGQGTRLTVV.

This clonotype showed up many times. The chain uses TRBV6-5 and TRBJ2-2; tentatively, D is TRBD2 (6 bases). Germline V lookup: CDR1 MNHEY, CDR2 SVGAGI. V gave up 6 bases and J gave up 0 bases, with 14 bases separating them. CDR3 length: 16 amino acids. The CDR3: CASRDPRRANTGELFF. The DNA of the CDR3 is TGTGCCAGCAGAGACCCGCGGAGGGCGAACACCGGGGAGCTGTTTTTT.

The chain carries TRBV7-3 and TRBJ1-6; TRBD1 matches 7 bases. Losses at the gene ends were 4 bases for V and 2 bases for J; bases not matched to a gene: 5. The CDR3 extends over 16 amino acids. Germline values: CDR1 SGHTA, CDR2 FQGTGA. CDR3 sequence reads: CASSYTGTAYNSPLHF. CDR3 sequence (DNA): TGTGCCAGCAGCTACACCGGGACAGCCTATAATTCACCCCTCCACTTT. The variable domain in full, completed from reference TRBV7-3 and TRBJ1-6, reads GAGVSQTPSNKVTEKGKYVELRCDPISGHTALYWYRQSLGQGPEFLIYFQGTGAADDSGLPNDRFFAVRPEGSVSTLKIQRTERGDSAVYLCASSYTGTAYNSPLHFGNGTRLTVT.

The chain has TRBV19 and TRBJ2-5, with 10 positions matching TRBD2. Looked up from germline, CDR1 is LNHDA and CDR2 is SQIVND (reference sequence). The CDR3 runs to 15 residues. Trimming cost V 4 bases and J 5 bases; bases outside gene matches: 7. The CDR3 coding sequence is TGTGCCAGTAGTAGGCTAGCGGGAGATGGCGAGACCCAGTACTTC. Encoded protein: CASSRLAGDGETQYF.